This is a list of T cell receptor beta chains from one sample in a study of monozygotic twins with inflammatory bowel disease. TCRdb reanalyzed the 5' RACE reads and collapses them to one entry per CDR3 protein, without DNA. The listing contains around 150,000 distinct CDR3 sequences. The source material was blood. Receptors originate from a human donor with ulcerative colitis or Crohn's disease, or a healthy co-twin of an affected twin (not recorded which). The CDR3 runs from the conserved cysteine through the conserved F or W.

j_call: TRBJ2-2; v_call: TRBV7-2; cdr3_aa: CASSPRTSGVSGELFF
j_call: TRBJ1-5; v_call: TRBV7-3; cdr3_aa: CASSLTSFQPQHF
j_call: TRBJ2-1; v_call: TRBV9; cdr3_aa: CASSISISNEQFF
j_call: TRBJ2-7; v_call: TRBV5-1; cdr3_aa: CASSIRVSGEQYF
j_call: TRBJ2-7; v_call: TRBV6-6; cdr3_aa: CASSPSSLLGEQYF
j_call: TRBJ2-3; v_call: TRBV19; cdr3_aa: CASSIQDSTDTQYF
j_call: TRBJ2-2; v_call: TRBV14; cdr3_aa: CASSQDPADTGELFF
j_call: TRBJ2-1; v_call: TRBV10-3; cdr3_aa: CAISEPTSGGQNEQFF
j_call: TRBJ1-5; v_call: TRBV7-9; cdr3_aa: CASSSTTGGYQPQHF
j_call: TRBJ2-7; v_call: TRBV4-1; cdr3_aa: CASSQPRDNPEVYEQYF
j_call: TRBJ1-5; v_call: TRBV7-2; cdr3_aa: CASSLGSGQKIWQPQHF
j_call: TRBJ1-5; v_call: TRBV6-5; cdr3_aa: CASHRGAGQPQHF
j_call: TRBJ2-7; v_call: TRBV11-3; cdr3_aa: CASSPGLVASYEQYF
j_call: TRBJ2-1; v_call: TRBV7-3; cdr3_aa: CASSLPSGGSDEQFF
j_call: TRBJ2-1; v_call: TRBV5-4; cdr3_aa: CASSISLAGGSDEQFF
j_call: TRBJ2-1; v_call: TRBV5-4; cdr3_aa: CASSLRIAGGRLDEQFF
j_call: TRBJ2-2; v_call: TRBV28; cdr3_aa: CASSLYRVNTGELFF
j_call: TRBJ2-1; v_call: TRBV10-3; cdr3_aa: CAISGASGQGSNEQFF
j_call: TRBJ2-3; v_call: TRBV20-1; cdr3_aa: CSARGVAGAPTDTQYF
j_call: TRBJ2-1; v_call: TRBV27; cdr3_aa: CASSSRAYNEQFF